This T cell receptor (beta chain) emerged from a study of T cells in Graves' hyperthyroidism and ophthalmopathy. Overall study findings and caveats: Blood samples included most of the expanded thyroid clonotypes exceeding 0.001. The model foresaw ophthalmopathy a median roughly 6 months prior to onset. From stable hyperthyroidism, ophthalmopathy was set apart by a 13 V-J model.

Amplified TCR beta CDR3 regions derived from RNA transcripts. Researchers ran a first-round RT-PCR on the TCR CDR3 using the HTBI primer set. TCRdb redid the calling of the multiplex PCR reads with MiXCR, one entry per CDR3 protein. The sample lists about 570,000 distinct CDR3 sequences, around 45% occurring once. Together with thyroid ultrasound, orbital computed tomography, serum thyroxine and TRAb, clinical symptoms were used for diagnoses. The sample holds a few counts of this clonotype. The antigen is unknown. The ends lost 4 bases at V and 7 bases at J; junction bases unmatched: 9. This CDR3 has 14 amino acids. Germline CDR1 is ENHRY and CDR2 is SYGVKD.

The clonotype comes from an adult woman with Graves' disease, either hyperthyroidism or ophthalmopathy (not recorded which). The sequencing input was peripheral blood or thyroid tissue (not recorded which). The rearrangement links TRBV10-3 to TRBJ1-2; 7 nucleotides match TRBD1. CDR3 DNA: TGTGCCATCAGTGCTTTGAGGGGACAGAGTGGCTACACCTTC. Protein product: CAISALRGQSGYTF.